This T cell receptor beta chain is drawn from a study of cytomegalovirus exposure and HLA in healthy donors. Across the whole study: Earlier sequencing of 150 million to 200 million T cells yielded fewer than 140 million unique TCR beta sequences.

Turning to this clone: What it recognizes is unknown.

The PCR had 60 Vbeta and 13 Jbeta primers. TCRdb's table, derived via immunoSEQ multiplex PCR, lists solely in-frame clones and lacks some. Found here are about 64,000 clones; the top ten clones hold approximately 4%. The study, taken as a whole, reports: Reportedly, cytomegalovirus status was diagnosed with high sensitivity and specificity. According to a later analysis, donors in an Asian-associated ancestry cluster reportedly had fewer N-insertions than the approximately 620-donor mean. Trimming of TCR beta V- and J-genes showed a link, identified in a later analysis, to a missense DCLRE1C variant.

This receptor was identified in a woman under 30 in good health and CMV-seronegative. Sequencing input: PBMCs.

This chain's CDR3 is CASSRSRVVGNTIYF. CDR3 DNA: TGTGCCAGTAGTAGGTCCAGGGTGGTGGGAAACACCATATATTTT. This chain links TRBV19 with TRBJ1-3; D is possibly TRBD1 (5 bases). This CDR3 comprises 15 residues. Germline assignment: CDR1 LNHDA and CDR2 SQIVND (reference sequence). With 4 bases removed from V and 4 bases from J, the gap between germline ends came to 14 bases.